Following are 20 T cell receptor beta chains from one sample sequenced in a study of shared clonotypes between healthy human individuals. Repertoires were generated with immunoSEQ multiplex PCR, while TCRdb's copy carries only in-frame clones and drops some. The top ten clones hold about 0.068% of a sample with under 600,000 clones, about 96% of them seen once. The source material was naive CD4+ T cells sorted from blood. Subset in this sample: CD45RA+ positively selected. The origin of the receptors is a woman aged 30 to 39 in good health.

This clone appeared a single time. This chain connects TRBV11-3 to TRBJ2-7; D possibly corresponds to TRBD1 (6 bases). The CDR3 extends over 14 amino acids. Trimming took off 5 bases at V and 1 base at J, with 12 bases between the two ends. The germline gives CDR1 SGHNT, CDR2 YENEEA. The CDR3 sequence: CASSLDRNSYEQYF. The CDR3, as DNA: TGTGCCAGCAGCCTTGACAGGAATTCCTACGAGCAGTACTTC. The full variable domain, its missing parts supplied by reference TRBV11-3 and TRBJ2-7, is EAGVVQSPRYKIIEKKQPVAFWCNPISGHNTLYWYLQNLGQGPELLIRYENEEAVDDSQLPKDRFSAERLKGVDSTLKIQPAELGDSAVYLCASSLDRNSYEQYFGPGTRLTVT.

The table lists this clone with a count of one. V usage is TRBV18 and J usage is TRBJ2-2; 14 nucleotides align to TRBD2. The ends lost 1 base at V and 2 bases at J; junction bases unmatched: 3. This CDR3 has 18 residues. Germline CDR1 KGHSH, CDR2 LQKENI. Written as DNA, the CDR3 is TGTGCCAGCTCACCACGGACTAGCGGGAGGACCAACACCGGGGAGCTGTTTTTT. Translating it yields CASSPRTSGRTNTGELFF.

The chain employs TRBV4-1 and TRBJ2-7; the D is unclear. CDR3 size: 16 residues. Germline V gene sequence: CDR1 MGHRA, CDR2 YSYEKL. The V end was cut by 1 base, the J end by 0 bases, with 13 bases between. CDR3 coding DNA: TGCGCCAGCAGCCAAGGTGCGCAGGCGAGCTCCTACGAGCAGTACTTC. Translating gives CASSQGAQASSYEQYF.

The sample holds one count of this clone. V gene TRBV19 combines with J gene TRBJ2-3; 9 nucleotides match TRBD2. CDR3 length: 16 amino acids. Trimming took 3 bases from V and 3 from J; bases not matched to a gene: 7. Germline CDR1 is LNHDA and CDR2 is SQIVND (reference sequence). Written as DNA, the CDR3 is TGTGCCAGTAGTATGTATAGCGGGAGTATAACAGATACGCAGTATTTT. Translation: CASSMYSGSITDTQYF.

The chain joins TRBV6-1 to TRBJ1-4; D perhaps matches TRBD1 (6 bases). Per germline, CDR1 MNHNS and CDR2 SASEGT. The CDR3 sequence is 15 residues long. Trimming took 2 bases from V and 5 from J, leaving 12 bases between them. This CDR3 is CASSEFGGANEKLFF. The CDR3 nucleotides read TGTGCCAGCAGTGAATTCGGGGGGGCGAATGAAAAACTGTTTTTT.

A note on this clone: The same CDR3 arises from other DNA sequences in this sample as well. V is TRBV28 and J is TRBJ2-1; maybe TRBD2 (6 bases). The CDR3 extends over 14 amino acids. Trimming took 6 bases from V and 0 from J, leaving 9 bases between them. The germline V gene has CDR1 MDHEN and CDR2 SYDVKM. The CDR3 loop reads CASRRESSYNEQFF. For the CDR3, the DNA is TGTGCCAGCAGACGGGAGAGCTCCTACAATGAGCAGTTCTTC.

A single count supports this clone. The same CDR3 arises from other DNA sequences in this sample as well. This rearrangement joins TRBV5-1 to TRBJ1-5; no reliable D call. Germline CDR1 SGHRS, CDR2 YFSETQ. Between the trimmed V and J ends, which lost 1 base and 2 bases, there was a span of 4 bases. The CDR3 runs to 13 residues. The CDR3 reads CASSLTGNQPQHF. DNA of the CDR3: TGCGCCAGCAGCTTGACGGGCAATCAGCCCCAGCATTTT.

The genes are TRBV27 and TRBJ2-7; TRBD2 agrees at 9 bases. Germline-derived CDR1 and CDR2 are MNHEY and SMNVEV (reference sequence). The CDR3 has 14 residues. Trimming removed 6 bases from V and 6 bases from J; junction bases left unmatched: 9. The CDR3 nucleotides read TGTGCCAGCAGCCCCGGACTAGCGTTAAGCGAGCAGTACTTC. Its protein is CASSPGLALSEQYF.

The chain has TRBV5-6 and TRBJ1-4, with D possibly matching TRBD1 (6 bases). The CDR3 contains 14 residues. Looked up from germline, CDR1 is SGHDT and CDR2 is YYEEEE. V lost 1 base and J 7 bases, leaving 11 bases between the germline ends. CDR3 protein: CASSLQGRGEKLFF. CDR3 bases: TGTGCCAGCAGCTTGCAGGGGAGGGGTGAAAAACTGTTTTTT.

The chain combines TRBV11-2 with TRBJ1-1; D remains unclear. Trimming took off 4 bases at V and 10 bases at J, with 16 bases between the two ends. Germline CDR1 reads SGHAT; CDR2 reads FQNNGV. The CDR3 totals 13 residues. In DNA form, the CDR3 reads TGTGCCAGCAGCTCGGCCAGTCGGGTAGGAGCTTTCTTT. As protein: CASSSASRVGAFF.

V is TRBV28 and J is TRBJ1-6, with TRBD1 identical over 7 bases. This CDR3 contains 15 residues. Losses at the gene ends were 6 bases for V and 13 bases for J; bases not matched to a gene: 15. From germline, CDR1 is MDHEN and CDR2 SYDVKM. CDR3 amino acids: CASRRTGTAVWPLHF. The CDR3 DNA sequence: TGTGCCAGCAGACGAACGGGGACAGCGGTTTGGCCCCTCCACTTT.

V is TRBV6-5 and J is TRBJ2-7; 7 bases align to TRBD1. Germline CDR1 MNHEY, CDR2 SVGAGI. CDR3 size: 14 residues. After removal of 2 bases from V and 6 bases from J, the junction contained 7 bases not matched to a gene. The CDR3 loop reads CASSYPTGDGEQYF. In DNA, the CDR3 is TGTGCCAGCAGTTACCCAACAGGGGACGGCGAGCAGTACTTC.

This chain joins TRBV30 and TRBJ2-7; D remains unclear. This CDR3 has 15 amino acids. CDR1 and CDR2 from the germline V gene are GTSNPN and SVGIG (reference sequence). V lost 8 bases and J 3 bases, leaving 23 bases between the germline ends. CDR3 nucleotide sequence: TGTGCCCCGACCGTCCCCTTAGGCGCAAGCTACGAGCAGTACTTC. It codes for CAPTVPLGASYEQYF. The full variable domain, in which reference TRBV30 and TRBJ2-7 provide the parts outside the CDR3, is SQTIHQWPATLVQPVGSPLSLECTVEGTSNPNLYWYRQAAGRGLQLLFYSVGIGQISSEVPQNLSASRPQDRQFILSSKKLLLSDSGFYLCAPTVPLGASYEQYFGPGTRLTVT.

This chain links TRBV4-1 with TRBJ1-1; D is uncertain. The CDR3 covers 13 residues. Trimming cost V 3 bases and J 0 bases, with 5 bases left between them. Germline values: CDR1 MGHRA, CDR2 YSYEKL. DNA of the CDR3: TGCGCCAGCAGCCACGCCATGAACACTGAAGCTTTCTTT. This encodes CASSHAMNTEAFF.

The chain links TRBV4-1 to TRBJ1-4; 8 bases map to TRBD1. Germline CDR1 is MGHRA and CDR2 is YSYEKL. The CDR3 sequence is 15 residues long. J gave up 8 bases and V 2 bases, and 7 bases lay outside the gene matches. The CDR3 DNA reads TGCGCCAGCAGCCAACCATGGACAGGGAGGGAAAAACTGTTTTTT. It is translated as CASSQPWTGREKLFF.

The DNA of the CDR3 is TGTGCCAGCAGTTTACCGGGGACTCCGAGCTCCTACAATGAGCAGTTCTTC. It yields the protein CASSLPGTPSSYNEQFF. The V gene is TRBV28, the J gene TRBJ2-1; perhaps TRBD2 as D (6 bases). The CDR3 length is 17 residues. V was shortened by 2 bases and J by 0 bases, with 14 bases between the two germline ends. In germline, CDR1 is MDHEN, CDR2 SYDVKM.

This chain uses TRBV6-1 with TRBJ2-1, with D perhaps given as TRBD1 or TRBD2 (5 bases each). V was trimmed by 7 bases and J by 8 bases, leaving 12 bases between them. Germline assignment: CDR1 MNHNS and CDR2 SASEGT. CDR3 size: 12 residues. The CDR3 protein is CASTYRGDEQFF. The CDR3 coding sequence is TGTGCCAGCACATACCGAGGGGATGAGCAGTTCTTC.

V gene TRBV28 combines with J gene TRBJ1-2; D remains ambiguous. Looked up from germline, CDR1 is MDHEN and CDR2 is SYDVKM. This CDR3 spans 13 amino acids. V gave up 3 bases and J gave up 5 bases, with 10 bases separating them. The CDR3 is CASSLVTRYGYTF. The CDR3 DNA sequence: TGTGCCAGCAGTTTGGTGACAAGATATGGCTACACCTTC.

The CDR3 region has the DNA TGTGCCAGCTCACCAGGTGGGAGCGGACCTCACTACGAGCAGTACTTC. It encodes CASSPGGSGPHYEQYF. The chain carries TRBV18 and TRBJ2-7; a possible D gene is TRBD2 (5 bases). CDR3 length equals 16 residues. V lost 2 bases, J lost 3 bases, and 17 bases lay in between. From germline, CDR1 is KGHSH and CDR2 LQKENI.

About this clone itself: Germline and junction disagree at one end, which may indicate a read error. The chain has TRBV11-2 and TRBJ2-2, with no clear D. The germline V gene has CDR1 SGHAT and CDR2 FQNNGV. The CDR3 consists of 13 residues. In DNA, the CDR3 is TGTGCCAGCAGCTCCTCTGGCGGCAGGTCTCCAGCTTTT. It specifies CASSSSGGRSPAF.